Below are 27 T cell receptor beta chains sequenced from a single sample in a study of human T cells and chemical hapten exposure. As to time point: patch test 3, about 24 weeks after DPC sensitization. The treatment: therapeutic diphenylcyclopropenone sensitization with weekly scalp DPC. The template was total RNA from unfractionated whole blood. Using its own MiXCR run on the RACE reads, TCRdb lists one record per CDR3 protein. Here the sample spans 30,000 to 50,000 distinct CDR3 sequences, about 12% being singletons. The sequenced sample was whole blood, obtained in connection with sensitization to the hapten diphenylcyclopropenone (DPC). Source of these receptors: a woman aged 40 to 55 with alopecia areata. Some clones in this sample may be carry-over from other donors' samples.

This clonotype was seen a few times. This chain uses TRBV28 with TRBJ1-6, with TRBD1 as a possible D gene (5 bases). Germline assignment: CDR1 MDHEN and CDR2 SYDVKM. The CDR3 covers 14 residues. Deletions cut 7 bases from V and 7 bases from J, with 14 bases between. CDR3 in DNA: TGTGCCAGCATTAGGGGCCTGGGGAATTCACCCCTCCACTTT. It encodes CASIRGLGNSPLHF.

The chain recombines TRBV12-3 or TRBV12-4 with TRBJ2-6; TRBD1 might be the D (6 bases). This CDR3 comprises 15 residues. V dropped 5 bases and J dropped 4 bases, with 12 bases sitting between them. Here the CDR3 DNA reads TGTGCCAGCAGTCTCCAGGGGTCCGGGGCCAACGTCCTGACTTTC. Translation: CASSLQGSGANVLTF.

This clonotype was seen at least ten times. This chain joins TRBV9 and TRBJ1-2, with D perhaps TRBD1 (5 bases). This CDR3 comprises 14 residues. CDR1 and CDR2 from the germline V gene are SGDLS and YYNGEE. The V gene lost 4 bases and the J gene lost 3 bases, with 13 bases spanning the gap. CDR3 DNA: TGTGCCAGCAGCAAGGGACCCTCGGACTATGGCTACACCTTC. It is translated as CASSKGPSDYGYTF.

Comment on this clonotype: A much more abundant neighbour one base away suggests this may be a read error. V usage is TRBV5-8 and J usage is TRBJ2-3; no definite D call. Trimming took off 0 bases at V and 5 bases at J, with 10 bases between the two ends. This CDR3 has 14 residues. In germline, CDR1 is SGHTS, CDR2 YDEGEE. The CDR3: CASSLVTWGDTQYF. The CDR3 nucleotides read TGTGCCAGCAGCTTGGTGACCTGGGGAGATACGCAGTATTTT.

This clonotype has at least ten counts. This chain connects TRBV18 to TRBJ2-1; a possible D gene is TRBD2 (6 bases). Germline V gene sequence: CDR1 KGHSH, CDR2 LQKENI. V lost 3 bases and J lost 9, with 15 bases in between. The CDR3 consists of 14 residues. The CDR3 sequence: CASSPGGVGFEQFF. The CDR3 nucleotides are TGTGCCAGCTCACCCGGGGGTGTGGGCTTTGAGCAGTTCTTC.

This clonotype was recorded many times. This chain joins TRBV11-2 and TRBJ2-7; TRBD2 agrees at 16 bases. Germline-derived CDR1 and CDR2 are SGHAT and FQNNGV. The CDR3 length is 14 residues. J gave up 6 bases and V 7 bases, and 3 bases lay outside the gene matches. The CDR3 nucleotides read TGTGCCAGCACCGGGACTAGCGGGAGGGTCGAGCAGTACTTC. Translating it yields CASTGTSGRVEQYF.

A few counts support this clonotype. The V and J genes are TRBV20-1 and TRBJ2-7; D gene uncertain. The CDR3 consists of 13 residues. Germline loops: CDR1 DFQATT, CDR2 SNEGSKA (reference sequence). Trimming left V 0 bases short and J 1 base short, with 7 bases between. CDR3 DNA sequence: TGCAGTGCTAGAGATGTCCCATCCTACGAGCAGTACTTC. Translation gives CSARDVPSYEQYF.

This clonotype has just a few counts. The V and J genes are TRBV6-5 and TRBJ1-2; D not resolved. Germline V lookup: CDR1 MNHEY, CDR2 SVGAGI. Trimming took off 6 bases at V and 7 bases at J, with 15 bases between the two ends. The CDR3 has 13 residues. CDR3 DNA: TGTGCCAGCAGCTCGCGGGAAGCCTCTGGCTACACCTTC. Encoded protein: CASSSREASGYTF.

The CDR3 nucleotides read TGTGCCAGCAGTCTCGGGGGGGGCCATACGCAGTATTTT. Translation gives CASSLGGGHTQYF. The chain is built from TRBV28 and TRBJ2-3; TRBD2 aligns across 8 bases. Losses at the gene ends were 5 bases for V and 7 bases for J; bases not matched to a gene: 5. The CDR3 runs 13 residues. Per germline, CDR1 MDHEN and CDR2 SYDVKM.

The chain recombines TRBV20-1 with TRBJ1-4, with D tentatively TRBD1 (5 bases). Germline loops: CDR1 DFQATT, CDR2 SNEGSKA (reference sequence). The CDR3 runs to 14 residues. V lost 4 bases, J lost 4 bases, and 13 bases lay in between. The CDR3 sequence is CSANAGTNNEKLFF. In DNA form, the CDR3 reads TGCAGTGCTAACGCCGGGACGAATAATGAAAAACTGTTTTTT.

This clonotype was seen repeatedly, ten times or more. J is TRBJ1-6 and V is TRBV6-6; weak D call: TRBD1 (5 bases). The CDR3 is 16 amino acids. Trimming took off 5 bases at V and 7 bases at J, with 18 bases between the two ends. CDR1 and CDR2 from the germline V gene are MNHNY and SVGAGI (reference sequence). In DNA form, the CDR3 reads TGTGCCAGCAGTAACTATCCGGGGACGGGAAATTCACCCCTCCACTTT. This translates into CASSNYPGTGNSPLHF.

The chain is built from TRBV3-1 and TRBJ2-3; D not certain. Germline lookup yields CDR1 LGHDT and CDR2 YNNKEL (reference sequence). Trimming took off 3 bases at V and 0 bases at J, with 10 bases between the two ends. This CDR3 has 15 amino acids. CDR3 DNA: TGTGCCAGCAGCCATAAGGACCGAAGCACAGATACGCAGTATTTT. Protein sequence: CASSHKDRSTDTQYF.

This clonotype was observed many times. The chain has TRBV5-1 and TRBJ1-1, with D maybe TRBD1 (5 bases). The V end lost 4 bases, the J end lost 5 bases, and 15 bases lay between the germline ends. From germline, CDR1 is SGHRS and CDR2 YFSETQ. The CDR3 sequence is 14 residues long. The CDR3 loop reads CASSIQRDGTEAFF. The DNA for the CDR3 is TGCGCCAGCAGCATACAGCGGGACGGGACTGAAGCTTTCTTT.

V is TRBV4-3 and J is TRBJ2-5; D remains unclear. Trimming stripped 0 bases from V and 1 base from J, with 3 bases between. CDR1 LGHNA and CDR2 YSLEER come from the germline V gene. This CDR3 has 13 amino acids. This CDR3 is CASSQEPQETQYF. CDR3 bases: TGCGCCAGCAGCCAAGAGCCCCAAGAGACCCAGTACTTC.

There are many counts of this clonotype. The rearrangement joins TRBV7-8 to TRBJ1-6, with 10 positions matching TRBD1. CDR3 size: 15 residues. With V trimmed by 5 bases and J by 5 bases, 3 bases remained unmatched. Germline loops: CDR1 SGHVS, CDR2 FQNEAQ. CDR3 loop: CASSRDRGHNSPLHF. The DNA of the CDR3 is TGTGCCAGCAGCCGTGACAGGGGGCATAATTCACCCCTCCACTTT.

There are a few counts of this clonotype. The gene calls are TRBV5-1 and TRBJ1-1; 8 positions match TRBD1. Per germline, CDR1 SGHRS and CDR2 YFSETQ. The CDR3 extends over 14 amino acids. Unmatched junction bases numbered 2, after V lost 3 bases and J lost 1 base. CDR3 in DNA: TGCGCCAGCAGCTGGGGGACAGGGAACACTGAAGCTTTCTTT. Protein sequence: CASSWGTGNTEAFF.

The rearrangement uses TRBV29-1 and TRBJ1-2, with D possibly TRBD1 on 5 matching bases. Trimming shortened V by 4 bases and J by 2 bases, and 11 bases separated the two germline ends. Per germline, CDR1 SQVTM and CDR2 ANQGSEA. This CDR3 contains 13 residues. The DNA of the CDR3 is TGCAGCGTTGGGGGCGCATCGAACTATGGCTACACCTTC. Its protein product is CSVGGASNYGYTF.

This clonotype occurred a few times. The gene calls are TRBV10-1 and TRBJ1-1; 7 bases are a match to TRBD1. The CDR3 is made up of 13 amino acids. The germline V gene encodes CDR1 WNHNN and CDR2 SYGVQD (reference sequence). V lost 6 bases and J lost 3; bases outside the gene matches: 4. CDR3 sequence reads: CASSWTGDTEAFF. The CDR3 DNA sequence: TGCGCCAGCAGCTGGACAGGTGACACTGAAGCTTTCTTT.

This clonotype was detected a few times. V is TRBV28 and J is TRBJ1-2; TRBD1 matches 10 bases. The CDR3 contains 14 residues. Per the germline V gene, CDR1 is MDHEN and CDR2 is SYDVKM. V was clipped by 6 bases and J by 8 bases; unmatched bases: 9. The chain's CDR3 is CASRYSGQGFGYTF. CDR3 nucleotides: TGTGCCAGCAGGTACTCGGGACAGGGGTTCGGCTACACCTTC.

This clonotype has only a few counts. V is TRBV11-3 and J is TRBJ2-7, with 7 bases matching TRBD2. V lost 2 bases and J lost 2; bases outside the gene matches: 6. The CDR3 covers 15 residues. CDR1 and CDR2 from the germline V gene are SGHNT and YENEEA. CDR3 residues: CASSLTAGGTYEQYF. CDR3 sequence (DNA): TGTGCCAGCAGCTTAACGGCCGGGGGGACCTACGAGCAGTACTTC.

This clonotype showed up just a few times. The rearrangement links TRBV7-9 to TRBJ2-3, with D perhaps being TRBD1 or TRBD2 (5 bases each). Germline CDR1 reads SEHNR; CDR2 reads FQNEAQ (reference sequence). CDR3 length equals 15 residues. V lost 5 bases and J 2 bases, leaving 14 bases between the germline ends. CDR3 region: CASSPAGTNTDTQYF. The CDR3 DNA reads TGTGCCAGCAGCCCCGCAGGGACGAACACAGATACGCAGTATTTT. Full variable domain (rest looked up from reference TRBV7-9 and TRBJ2-3): DTGVSQNPRHKITKRGQNVTFRCDPISEHNRLYWYRQTLGQGPEFLTYFQNEAQLEKSRLLSDRFSAERPKGSFSTLEIQRTEQGDSAMYLCASSPAGTNTDTQYFGPGTRLTVL.

This clonotype was seen more than once but under ten times. The chain joins TRBV29-1 to TRBJ2-5, with 7 bases aligning to TRBD1. Germline lookup yields CDR1 SQVTM and CDR2 ANQGSEA. This CDR3 contains 14 residues. V trimming: 5 bases; J trimming: 2 bases; junction bases outside the gene matches: 8. CDR3 residues: CSVQPRDRQETQYF. The CDR3 DNA reads TGCAGCGTTCAACCCCGGGACAGACAAGAGACCCAGTACTTC.

The J gene is TRBJ2-3, the V gene TRBV28, with D possibly matching TRBD2 (6 bases). V lost 6 bases to trimming and J lost 7 bases, with 11 bases between them. Per the germline V gene, CDR1 is MDHEN and CDR2 is SYDVKM. This CDR3 has 12 residues. The CDR3 loop reads CASRTGLYTQYF. The CDR3 coding sequence is TGTGCCAGCAGGACTGGACTATATACGCAGTATTTT.

This clonotype was seen ten or more times. V gene TRBV18 combines with J gene TRBJ2-3; D perhaps matches TRBD1 (6 bases). Germline CDR1 KGHSH, CDR2 LQKENI. V was clipped by 3 bases and J by 4 bases, with 11 bases between them. CDR3 length: 14 residues. The CDR3 DNA follows: TGTGCCAGCTCACCGAGGGGACAATCAGATACGCAGTATTTT. The encoded protein is CASSPRGQSDTQYF.

This clonotype has just a few counts. The rearrangement uses TRBV18 and TRBJ1-6, with D possibly being TRBD1 (5 bases). V was cut by 3 bases and J by 3 bases, with 6 bases left in between. This CDR3 has 14 residues. Germline V gene lookup returns CDR1 KGHSH and CDR2 LQKENI. The CDR3 reads CASSPDSYNSPLHF. The CDR3 DNA reads TGTGCCAGCTCACCTGACAGCTATAATTCACCCCTCCACTTT.

The J gene is TRBJ2-3, the V gene TRBV4-1; TRBD2 matches 8 bases. The CDR3 is 16 residues long. CDR1 is MGHRA, CDR2 YSYEKL, per germline. V shed 1 base and J 2 bases; nucleotides not matched to a gene: 5. This chain's CDR3 is CASSQVAGGYTDTQYF. CDR3 in DNA: TGCGCCAGCAGCCAAGTTGCGGGGGGCTACACAGATACGCAGTATTTT.

The chain recombines TRBV5-1 with TRBJ1-1, with TRBD1 matching 8 bases. From germline, CDR1 is SGHRS and CDR2 YFSETQ. With V trimmed by 4 bases and J by 1 base, 3 bases remained unmatched. This CDR3 spans 14 amino acids. The CDR3 here is CASSVGQGNTEAFF. CDR3 nucleotide sequence: TGCGCCAGCAGCGTCGGACAGGGGAACACTGAAGCTTTCTTT.